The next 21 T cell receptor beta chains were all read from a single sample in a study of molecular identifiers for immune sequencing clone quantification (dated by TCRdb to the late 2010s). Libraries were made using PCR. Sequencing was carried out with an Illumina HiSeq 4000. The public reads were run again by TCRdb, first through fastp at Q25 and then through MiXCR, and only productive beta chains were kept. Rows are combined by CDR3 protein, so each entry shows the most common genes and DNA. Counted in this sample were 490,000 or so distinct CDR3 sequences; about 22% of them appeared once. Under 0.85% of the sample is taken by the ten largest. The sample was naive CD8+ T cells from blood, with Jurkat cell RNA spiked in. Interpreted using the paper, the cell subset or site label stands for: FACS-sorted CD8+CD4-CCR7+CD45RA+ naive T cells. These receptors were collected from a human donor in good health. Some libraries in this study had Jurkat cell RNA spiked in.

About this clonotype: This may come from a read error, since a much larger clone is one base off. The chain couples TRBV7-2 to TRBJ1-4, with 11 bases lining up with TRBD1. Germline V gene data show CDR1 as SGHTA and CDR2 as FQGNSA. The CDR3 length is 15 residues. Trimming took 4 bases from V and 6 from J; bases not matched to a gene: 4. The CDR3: CASSSAGQGDEKLFF. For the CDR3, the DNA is TGTGCCAGCAGCTCCGCGGGACAGGGGGATGAAAAACTGTTTTTT. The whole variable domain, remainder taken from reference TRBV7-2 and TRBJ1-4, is GAGVSQSPSNKVTEKGKDVELRCDPISGHTALYWYRQSLGQGLEFLIYFQGNSAPDKSGLPSDRFSAERTGGSVSTLTIQRTQQEDSAVYLCASSSAGQGDEKLFFGSGTQLSVL.

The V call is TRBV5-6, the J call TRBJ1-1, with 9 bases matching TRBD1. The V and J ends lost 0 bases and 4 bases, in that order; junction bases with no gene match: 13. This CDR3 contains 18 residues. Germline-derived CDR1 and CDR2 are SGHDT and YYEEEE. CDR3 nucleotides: TGTGCCAGCAGCTTGGCGGGTGCGGGACAGGGTTCGGGCACTGAAGCTTTCTTT. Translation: CASSLAGAGQGSGTEAFF.

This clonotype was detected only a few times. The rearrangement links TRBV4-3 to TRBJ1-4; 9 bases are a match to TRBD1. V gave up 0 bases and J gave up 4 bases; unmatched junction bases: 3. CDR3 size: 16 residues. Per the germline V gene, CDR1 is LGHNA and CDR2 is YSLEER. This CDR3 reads CASSQDEDRGNEKLFF. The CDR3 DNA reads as TGCGCCAGCAGCCAAGATGAGGACAGGGGTAATGAAAAACTGTTTTTT.

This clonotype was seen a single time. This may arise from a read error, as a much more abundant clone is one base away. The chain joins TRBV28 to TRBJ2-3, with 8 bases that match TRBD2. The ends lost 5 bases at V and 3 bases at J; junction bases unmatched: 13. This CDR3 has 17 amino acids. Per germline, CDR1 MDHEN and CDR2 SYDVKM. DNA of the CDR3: TGTGCCAGCAGTCCCCTTGTGGGAGCGGGAGTGACAGATACGCAGTATTTT. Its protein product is CASSPLVGAGVTDTQYF.

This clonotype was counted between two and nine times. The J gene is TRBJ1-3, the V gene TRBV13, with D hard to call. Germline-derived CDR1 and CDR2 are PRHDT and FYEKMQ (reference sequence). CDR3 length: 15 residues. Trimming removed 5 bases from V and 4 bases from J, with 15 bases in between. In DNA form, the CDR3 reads TGTGCCAGCAGCCATCCGGGGTCGTGGGGAAACACCATATATTTT. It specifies CASSHPGSWGNTIYF.

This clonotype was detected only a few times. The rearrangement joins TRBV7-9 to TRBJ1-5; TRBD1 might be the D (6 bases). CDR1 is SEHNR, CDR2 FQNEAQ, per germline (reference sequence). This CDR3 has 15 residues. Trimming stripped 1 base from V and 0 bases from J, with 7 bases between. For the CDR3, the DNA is TGTGCCAGCAGCTTAGAAGGGGGTAGCAATCAGCCCCAGCATTTT. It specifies CASSLEGGSNQPQHF.

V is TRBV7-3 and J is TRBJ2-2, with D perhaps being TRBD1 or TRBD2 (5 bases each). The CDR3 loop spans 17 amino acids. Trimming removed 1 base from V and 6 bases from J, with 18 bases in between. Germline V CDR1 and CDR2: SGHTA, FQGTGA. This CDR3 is CASSLIVGEGPPGELFF. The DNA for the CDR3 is TGTGCCAGCAGCTTAATCGTGGGAGAGGGGCCCCCCGGGGAGCTGTTTTTT.

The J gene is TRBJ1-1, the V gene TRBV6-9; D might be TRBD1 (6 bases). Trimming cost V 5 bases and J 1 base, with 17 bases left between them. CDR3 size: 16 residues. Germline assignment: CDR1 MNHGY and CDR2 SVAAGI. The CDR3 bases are TGTGCCAGCAGTCTAACCCGACAGGCCGAGAACACTGAAGCTTTCTTT. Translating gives CASSLTRQAENTEAFF.

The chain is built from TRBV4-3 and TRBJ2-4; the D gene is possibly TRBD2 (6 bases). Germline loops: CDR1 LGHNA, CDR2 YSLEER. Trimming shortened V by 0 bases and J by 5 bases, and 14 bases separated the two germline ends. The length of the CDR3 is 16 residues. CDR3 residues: CASSQEGREAQNIQYF. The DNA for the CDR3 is TGCGCCAGCAGCCAAGAGGGCAGGGAGGCCCAAAACATTCAGTACTTC.

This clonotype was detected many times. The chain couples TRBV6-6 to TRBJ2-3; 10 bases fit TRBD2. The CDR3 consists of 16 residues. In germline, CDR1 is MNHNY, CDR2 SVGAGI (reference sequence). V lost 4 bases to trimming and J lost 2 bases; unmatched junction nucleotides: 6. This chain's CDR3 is CASSSLAGAYTDTQYF. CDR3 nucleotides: TGTGCCAGCAGTTCTCTAGCGGGGGCGTACACAGATACGCAGTATTTT.

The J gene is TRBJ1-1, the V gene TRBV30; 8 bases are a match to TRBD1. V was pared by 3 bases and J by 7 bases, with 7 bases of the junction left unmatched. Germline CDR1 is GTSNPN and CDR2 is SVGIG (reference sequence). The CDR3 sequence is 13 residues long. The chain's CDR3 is CAWSEGQGYEAFF. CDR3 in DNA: TGTGCCTGGAGCGAAGGACAGGGTTATGAAGCTTTCTTT. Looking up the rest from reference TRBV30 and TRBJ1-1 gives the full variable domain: SQTIHQWPATLVQPVGSPLSLECTVEGTSNPNLYWYRQAAGRGLQLLFYSVGIGQISSEVPQNLSASRPQDRQFILSSKKLLLSDSGFYLCAWSEGQGYEAFFGQGTRLTVV.

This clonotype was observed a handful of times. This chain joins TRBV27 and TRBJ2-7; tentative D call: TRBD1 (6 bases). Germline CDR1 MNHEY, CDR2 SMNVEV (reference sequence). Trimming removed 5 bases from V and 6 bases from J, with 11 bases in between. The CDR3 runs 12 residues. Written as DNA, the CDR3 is TGTGCCAGCAGTCTCCCAGGGGCCGAGCAGTACTTC. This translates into CASSLPGAEQYF.

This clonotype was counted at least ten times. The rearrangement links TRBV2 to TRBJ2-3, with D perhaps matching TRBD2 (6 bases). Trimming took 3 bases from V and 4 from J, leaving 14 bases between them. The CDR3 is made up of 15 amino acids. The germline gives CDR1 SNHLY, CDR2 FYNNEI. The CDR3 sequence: CASSDGGTGADTQYF. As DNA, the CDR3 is TGTGCCAGCAGTGACGGCGGGACGGGGGCAGATACGCAGTATTTT.

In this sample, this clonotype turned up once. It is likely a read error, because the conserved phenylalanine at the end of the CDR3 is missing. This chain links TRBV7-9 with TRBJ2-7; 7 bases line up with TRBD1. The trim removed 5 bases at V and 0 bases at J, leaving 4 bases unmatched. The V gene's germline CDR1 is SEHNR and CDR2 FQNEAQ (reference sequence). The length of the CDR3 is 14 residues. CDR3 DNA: TGTGCCAGCAGCGTCTGGGACAGCTCCTACGAGCAGTACCTC. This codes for CASSVWDSSYEQYL.

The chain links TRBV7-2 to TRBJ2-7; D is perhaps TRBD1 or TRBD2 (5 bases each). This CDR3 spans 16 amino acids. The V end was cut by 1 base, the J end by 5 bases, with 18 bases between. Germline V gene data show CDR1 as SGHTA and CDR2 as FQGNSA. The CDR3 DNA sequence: TGTGCCAGCAGCTTAGAGGACACCTATTTTAGCGACGAGCAGTACTTC. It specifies CASSLEDTYFSDEQYF.

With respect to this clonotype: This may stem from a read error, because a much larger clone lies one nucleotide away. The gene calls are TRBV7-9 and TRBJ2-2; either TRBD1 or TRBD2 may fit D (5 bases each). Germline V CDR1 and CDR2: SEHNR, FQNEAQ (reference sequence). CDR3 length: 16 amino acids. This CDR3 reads CASSFPGRSNTGEMFF. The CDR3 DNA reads TGTGCCAGCAGCTTCCCGGGACGGAGTAACACCGGGGAGATGTTTTTT.

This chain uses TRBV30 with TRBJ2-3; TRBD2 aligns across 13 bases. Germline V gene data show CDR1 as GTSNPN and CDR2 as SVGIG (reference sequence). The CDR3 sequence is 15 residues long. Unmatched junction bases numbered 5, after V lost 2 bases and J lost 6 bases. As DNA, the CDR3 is TGTGCCTGGAGTCCCGGGACTAGCGGGGAGGATACGCAGTATTTT. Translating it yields CAWSPGTSGEDTQYF.

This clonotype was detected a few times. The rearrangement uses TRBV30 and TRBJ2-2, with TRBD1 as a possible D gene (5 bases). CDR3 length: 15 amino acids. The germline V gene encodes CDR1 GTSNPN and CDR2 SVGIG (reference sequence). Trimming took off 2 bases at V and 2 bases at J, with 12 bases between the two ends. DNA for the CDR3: TGTGCCTGGAGTTTGGAGACAGTTAACACCGGGGAGCTGTTTTTT. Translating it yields CAWSLETVNTGELFF.

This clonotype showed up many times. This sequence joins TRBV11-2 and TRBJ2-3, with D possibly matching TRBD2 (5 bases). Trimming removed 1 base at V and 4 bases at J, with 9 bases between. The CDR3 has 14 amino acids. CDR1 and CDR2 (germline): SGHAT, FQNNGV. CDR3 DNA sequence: TGTGCCAGCAGCTTAGGGACTTTCTCAGATACGCAGTATTTT. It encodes CASSLGTFSDTQYF.

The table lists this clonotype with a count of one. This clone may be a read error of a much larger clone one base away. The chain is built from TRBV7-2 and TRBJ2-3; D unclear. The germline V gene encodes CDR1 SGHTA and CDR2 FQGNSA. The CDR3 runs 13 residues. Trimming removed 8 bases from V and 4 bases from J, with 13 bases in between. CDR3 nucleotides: TGTGCCAGCGGCTCTACAGTTGCAGATACGCAGTATTTT. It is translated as CASGSTVADTQYF.

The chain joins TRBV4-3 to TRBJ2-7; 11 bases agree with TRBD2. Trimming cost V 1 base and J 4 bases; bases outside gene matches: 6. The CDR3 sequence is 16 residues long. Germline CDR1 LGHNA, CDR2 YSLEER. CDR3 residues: CASSQGGTSGWYEQYF. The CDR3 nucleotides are TGCGCCAGCAGCCAAGGGGGGACTAGCGGTTGGTACGAGCAGTACTTC.